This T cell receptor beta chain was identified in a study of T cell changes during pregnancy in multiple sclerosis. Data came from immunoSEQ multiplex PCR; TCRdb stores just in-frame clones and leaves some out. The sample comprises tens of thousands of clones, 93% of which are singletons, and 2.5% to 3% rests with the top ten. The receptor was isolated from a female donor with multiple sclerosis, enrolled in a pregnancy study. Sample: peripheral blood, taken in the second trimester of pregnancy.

The CDR3 DNA follows: TGTGCCAGCAAGCGACAACCTAGGGAGGACTACGAGCAGTACTTC. Translating it yields CASKRQPREDYEQYF. This chain uses TRBV6-5 with TRBJ2-7; maybe TRBD2 (6 bases). V shed 7 bases and J shed 3 bases, with 19 bases lying between them. In germline, CDR1 is MNHEY, CDR2 SVGAGI. The CDR3 has 15 residues.